The present entry profiles one TCR beta chain with its context. The antigen is not known. The data were taken from a study of beta chain features in type 1 diabetes. Study-wide findings and caveats: Possible PCR preference for shorter templates applied equally to patients and controls. The study found fewer insertions and more deletions at VDJ junctions in type 1 diabetes patients.

The authors obtained over 95% purity in all sorted populations. The authors reverse transcribed all of the isolated RNA, so sequencing captured expressed TCRB transcripts. Generated by immunoSEQ multiplex PCR, the TCRdb table keeps only in-frame clones and is missing some. The table has almost 350,000 clones, about 20% seen once; the top ten hold 0.035% to 0.05%. The sequence was collected from a woman aged 18-35 years in good health. The specimen was naive CD4+ T cells from blood.

CDR3 DNA: TGTGCCAGCAGGAGCGACAGGGGGCGTCCCGGGGAGCTGTTTTTT. As protein: CASRSDRGRPGELFF. This chain joins TRBV5-6 and TRBJ2-2, with 10 bases lining up with TRBD1. With V trimmed by 5 bases and J by 6 bases, 7 bases remained unmatched. Germline V gene data show CDR1 as SGHDT and CDR2 as YYEEEE. CDR3 length: 15 residues.